This TCR beta chain was observed in a study of CD8+ T cells in alopecia areata. Study outcomes and limitations: Patients displayed less clarity in TCR sharing than mice, a finding possibly related to HLA. Many expanded lesional clones persisted in scalp and blood during tofacitinib.

Sequencing templates came from extracted RNA that was reverse transcribed into cDNA. Generated by immunoSEQ multiplex PCR, the TCRdb table keeps only in-frame clones and is missing some. In the table there are 180,000 or so clones, 51% of which are singletons. This clone was found a few times. What it recognizes is unknown. As for treatment: oral pan-JAK inhibitor, 5-10 mg twice daily. Germline V CDR1 and CDR2: SEHNR, FQNEAQ (reference sequence). The CDR3 contains 15 residues. Deletions cut 4 bases from V and 6 bases from J, with 16 bases between. The rearrangement uses TRBV7-9 and TRBJ2-1; D may match TRBD1 or TRBD2 (5 bases each). The sequences come from CD8+ T cells sorted from blood, collected around week 54, from a patient treated with tofacitinib. The clonotype comes from a human donor with alopecia areata. Here the CDR3 DNA reads TGTGCCAGCAGCTGGTTACCCTCTGGGGGCAATGAGCAGTTCTTC. This codes for CASSWLPSGGNEQFF.